One and the same sample provided the 7 T cell receptor beta chains below, sequenced in a study of T cell repertoires in cytomegalovirus infection. A single record per CDR3 protein comes from TCRdb applying MiXCR to the reads. The sample consists of roughly 630,000 distinct CDR3 sequences, more than 20% of them appearing once. The material sequenced was CD8+ T cells from PBMCs. The receptors originated from a human donor in good health (CMV status not recorded). Some clones in this sample may be carry-over from other donors' samples.

This chain joins TRBV20-1 and TRBJ1-5; D remains ambiguous. The CDR3 runs 15 residues. Trimming removed 6 bases at V and 0 bases at J, with 15 bases between. Germline V CDR1 and CDR2: DFQATT, SNEGSKA (reference sequence). CDR3 coding DNA: TGCAGTGCCAAAGATTGGCGGTATAGCAATCAGCCCCAGCATTTT. Amino acids: CSAKDWRYSNQPQHF.

There are many counts of this clonotype. V and J are TRBV28 and TRBJ1-6; D is possibly TRBD1 (5 bases). This CDR3 has 17 amino acids. V was trimmed by 10 bases and J by 13 bases, leaving 32 bases between them. Germline assignment: CDR1 MDHEN and CDR2 SYDVKM. The CDR3 is CATSSERRERPLGPLHF. Written as DNA, the CDR3 is TGTGCCACCAGCAGCGAACGCAGGGAGCGGCCCTTAGGGCCCCTCCACTTT. The whole variable domain, filled in from reference TRBV28 and TRBJ1-6, reads DVKVTQSSRYLVKRTGEKVFLECVQDMDHENMFWYRQDPGLGLRLIYFSYDVKMKEKGDIPEGYSVSREKKERFSLILESASTNQTSMYLCATSSERRERPLGPLHFGNGTRLTVT.

This clonotype was counted at least ten times. The chain employs TRBV7-8 and TRBJ2-2, with TRBD2 matching 11 bases. Germline V gene sequence: CDR1 SGHVS, CDR2 FQNEAQ. This CDR3 is built from 18 residues. J gave up 0 bases and V 3 bases, and 6 bases lay outside the gene matches. The CDR3: CASSFPGTSGANTGELFF. The CDR3 DNA is TGTGCCAGCAGCTTTCCCGGGACTAGCGGAGCGAACACCGGGGAGCTGTTTTTT.

This clonotype occurred many times. This chain connects TRBV7-2 to TRBJ2-6, with no clear D. Germline-derived CDR1 and CDR2 are SGHTA and FQGNSA. This CDR3 spans 17 amino acids. Between the trimmed V and J ends, which lost 5 bases and 0 bases, there was a span of 14 bases. CDR3 nucleotide sequence: TGTGCCAGCAGCCCCGGAAAGCACGGCTCTGGGGCCAACGTCCTGACTTTC. Translation gives CASSPGKHGSGANVLTF.

This clonotype was seen repeatedly, ten times or more. The genes are TRBV7-9 and TRBJ2-1, with 13 bases aligning to TRBD2. V shed 1 base, J shed 7 bases, and the junction held 7 bases outside the gene matches. Germline V gene sequence: CDR1 SEHNR, CDR2 FQNEAQ (reference sequence). CDR3 length: 17 amino acids. The CDR3 region is CASSLDFGTSGENEQFF. The CDR3, as DNA: TGTGCCAGCAGCTTAGATTTCGGGACTAGCGGGGAGAATGAGCAGTTCTTC. Combining the CDR3 with reference TRBV7-9 and TRBJ2-1 gives the whole variable domain DTGVSQNPRHKITKRGQNVTFRCDPISEHNRLYWYRQTLGQGPEFLTYFQNEAQLEKSRLLSDRFSAERPKGSFSTLEIQRTEQGDSAMYLCASSLDFGTSGENEQFFGPGTRLTVL.

In its sample, this clonotype was seen many times. The gene calls are TRBV7-9 and TRBJ1-5, with 9 bases matching TRBD1. The V gene end was trimmed by 4 bases and the J gene end by 7 bases; junction bases not matched to a gene: 5. Per germline, CDR1 SEHNR and CDR2 FQNEAQ (reference sequence). CDR3 length: 14 residues. The CDR3 DNA follows: TGTGCCAGCAGCTCTACAGGGGGCGGACAGCCCCAGCATTTT. This encodes CASSSTGGGQPQHF.

The rearrangement joins TRBV4-2 to TRBJ1-1; a weak D match, TRBD1 (6 bases). Germline loops: CDR1 LGHNA, CDR2 YNFKEQ. The CDR3 covers 16 residues. With 0 bases removed from V and 3 bases from J, the gap between germline ends came to 14 bases. CDR3 in DNA: TGTGCCAGCAGCCAAGATCGGGCAGGGGCCCACACTGAAGCTTTCTTT. Translation: CASSQDRAGAHTEAFF.